This record concerns one TCR beta chain sequence. Sequencing was performed with immunoSEQ multiplex PCR; in TCRdb, only in-frame clones are kept and a portion is missing. The data contain roughly 110,000 clones, 88% of them singletons. Per germline, CDR1 SGHAT and CDR2 FQNNGV. V lost 5 bases, J lost 4 bases, and 7 bases stayed unmatched. The CDR3 is 15 amino acids. The sample comes from a study of blood T cell repertoires in COVID-19. Across the study: The United States, Italy and Spain supplied acute and convalescent COVID-19 samples.

Sequenced material: peripheral blood. The chain uses TRBV11-2 and TRBJ1-5; 8 positions match TRBD1. The receptor comes from a man aged 45-65 years with active or convalescent COVID-19. This CDR3 reads CASSPGQGMNQPQHF. CDR3 nucleotides: TGTGCCAGCAGCCCCGGACAGGGCATGAATCAGCCCCAGCATTTT.